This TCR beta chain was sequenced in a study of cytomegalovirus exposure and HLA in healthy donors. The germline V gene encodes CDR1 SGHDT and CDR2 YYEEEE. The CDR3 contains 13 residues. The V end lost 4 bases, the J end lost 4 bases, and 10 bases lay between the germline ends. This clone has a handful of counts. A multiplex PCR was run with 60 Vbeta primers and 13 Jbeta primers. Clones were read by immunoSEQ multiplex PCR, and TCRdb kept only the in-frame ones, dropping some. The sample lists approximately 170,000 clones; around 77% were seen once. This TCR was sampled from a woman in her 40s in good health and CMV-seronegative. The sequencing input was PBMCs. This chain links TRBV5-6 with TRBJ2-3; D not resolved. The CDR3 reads CASSPGWADTQYF. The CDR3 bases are TGTGCCAGCAGCCCCGGGTGGGCAGATACGCAGTATTTT.